The clone carrying this T cell receptor beta chain was detected many times. The antigen is undetermined. Researchers amplified the TCR beta CDR3 regions from RNA transcripts. The HTBI primer set drove a first-round RT-PCR of the TCR CDR3. MiXCR, applied by TCRdb to the multiplex PCR reads, yields one record per CDR3 protein. The sample contains 400,000 to 550,000 distinct CDR3 sequences, about 15% of which appear only once. The data originate from a study of T cells in Graves' hyperthyroidism and ophthalmopathy. CDR1 SEHNR and CDR2 FQNEAQ come from the germline V gene (reference sequence). The CDR3 has 13 residues. Trimming pared 1 base from V and 9 bases from J, leaving 10 bases between. Study results and caveats: The blood repertoire included most of the expanded thyroid clonotypes above 0.001.

Stable Graves' hyperthyroidism denoted no ophthalmopathy progression over 18 months. The sequence was obtained from a woman in her late teens or twenties with Graves' hyperthyroidism. The chain carries TRBV7-9 and TRBJ2-1, with unresolved D. The sequenced sample was blood. CDR3 DNA: TGTGCCAGCAGCTTAGGGGGAACTGGTGAGCAGTTCTTC. Amino acids: CASSLGGTGEQFF.